This T cell receptor beta chain stems from a study of blood T cell repertoires in COVID-19. Study-level information: The United States, Italy and Spain were the sources of the acute and convalescent COVID-19 samples. PBMCs, B-cell-depleted T cells, or T cells provided the cDNA or gDNA that made up the material.

In germline, CDR1 is SGHKS, CDR2 YYEKEE (reference sequence). Trimming removed 0 bases from V and 1 base from J; junction bases left unmatched: 3. The CDR3 runs 17 residues. Per the original methods: For nucleated cells, counts were estimated from reference gene primer amplification. Clones were sequenced by immunoSEQ multiplex PCR, and TCRdb holds only the in-frame ones, with some missing. V, J and clone size reflect that table, while D and trimming were determined from the DNA. The sample lists 150,000 to 200,000 clones, around 80% seen once, with roughly 6.4% in the top ten. This clone has more than one count but fewer than ten.

The source of this sequence is a man aged 60-69 years with acute or convalescent COVID-19. Sequenced: peripheral blood. The rearrangement uses TRBV5-5 and TRBJ2-3; 12 bases agree with TRBD1. CDR3 sequence: CASSLEGQGAGTDTQYF. In nucleotides, the CDR3 is TGTGCCAGCAGCTTGGAGGGACAGGGGGCAGGCACAGATACGCAGTATTTT.